Listed here are 2 T cell receptor beta chains from one sample, sequenced in a study of cytomegalovirus exposure and HLA in healthy donors. The PCR employed 60 Vbeta primers together with 13 Jbeta primers. Only in-frame clones appear in the TCRdb table, and some are missing; sequencing was by immunoSEQ multiplex PCR. The table lists around 210,000 clones, about 77% of them singletons. The specimen was PBMCs. Receptor source: a woman aged 25 to 39 in good health and CMV-seronegative.

In this sample, this clone turned up many times. V usage is TRBV15 and J usage is TRBJ2-3; TRBD2 matches 8 bases. This CDR3 is built from 15 residues. Germline CDR1 and CDR2: LNHNV and YYDKDF (reference sequence). Trimming took 0 bases from V and 2 from J; bases not matched to a gene: 1. The CDR3 region has the DNA TGTGCCACCAGCAGAGAGCGGGAGGCCACAGATACGCAGTATTTT. Amino acids: CATSREREATDTQYF.

The chain joins TRBV10-2 to TRBJ2-3; tentative D call: TRBD2 (6 bases). The CDR3 has 14 amino acids. The V end lost 3 bases, the J end lost 5 bases, and 12 bases lay between the germline ends. The germline V gene encodes CDR1 WSHSY and CDR2 SAAADI. The CDR3 DNA is TGCGCCAGCAGTGATGTTGTCGGGGGAGATACGCAGTATTTT. Its translation: CASSDVVGGDTQYF.